The 11 T cell receptor beta chains below were found in one sample sequenced in a study of blood T cell repertoires in COVID-19. The assay was immunoSEQ multiplex PCR, and TCRdb's table has in-frame clones only and misses some. The data contain over 85,000 clones, approximately 82% of them seen just once; the ten biggest clones take up more than 2%. The sequencing sample was made of peripheral blood. The source is a woman aged 70-85 years with acute or convalescent COVID-19.

This clone was seen more than once but under ten times. The chain links TRBV2 to TRBJ2-3; no firm D call. Germline assignment: CDR1 SNHLY and CDR2 FYNNEI. V was shortened by 5 bases and J by 2 bases, with 11 bases between the two germline ends. This CDR3 has 14 amino acids. CDR3 amino acids: CASSNVVVTDTQYF. Here the CDR3 DNA reads TGTGCCAGCAGTAACGTAGTAGTCACAGATACGCAGTATTTT.

V and J are TRBV4-2 and TRBJ2-3; 8 bases agree with TRBD1. The V gene's germline CDR1 is LGHNA and CDR2 YNFKEQ. V was clipped by 5 bases and J by 1 base; unmatched bases: 8. The CDR3 has 16 amino acids. CDR3 in DNA: TGTGCCAGCAGCGCCCGGACAGGGCAAGGCACAGATACGCAGTATTTT. The encoded protein is CASSARTGQGTDTQYF.

J is TRBJ1-1 and V is TRBV2; weak D call: TRBD1 (5 bases). Trimming took 5 bases from V and 0 from J, leaving 7 bases between them. The CDR3 totals 13 residues. The V gene's germline CDR1 is SNHLY and CDR2 FYNNEI. The CDR3 DNA follows: TGTGCCAGCAGTTCGACAGTGAACACTGAAGCTTTCTTT. Amino acid sequence: CASSSTVNTEAFF.

V usage is TRBV3-1 (or the pseudogene TRBV3-2) and J usage is TRBJ1-1; D may be TRBD1 (5 bases). Germline V gene sequence: CDR1 LGHDT, CDR2 YNNKEL (reference sequence). The V end lost 5 bases, the J end lost 7 bases, and 20 bases lay between the germline ends. The CDR3 is 15 residues long. The DNA of the CDR3 is TGTGCCAGCAGCTTGAGAACGATGGGAGGGGTTGAAGCTTTCTTT. Residues: CASSLRTMGGVEAFF.

The chain couples TRBV18 to TRBJ1-5; D is perhaps TRBD1 (5 bases). Looked up from germline, CDR1 is KGHSH and CDR2 is LQKENI. Trimming took 6 bases from V and 7 from J, leaving 16 bases between them. The CDR3 spans 14 residues. This chain's CDR3 is CASSPGGGSQPQHF. For the CDR3, the DNA is TGTGCCAGCTCCCCGGGGGGAGGGAGCCAGCCCCAGCATTTT.

This clone was seen a single time. The chain combines TRBV6-2 or TRBV6-3 with TRBJ1-3, with D possibly being TRBD1 (5 bases). The CDR3 length is 15 residues. The V gene's germline CDR1 is MNHEY and CDR2 SVGEGT. V lost 0 bases to trimming and J lost 2 bases, with 8 bases between them. The CDR3 DNA sequence: TGTGCCAGCAGTTACTCGACAGCCGCTGGAAACACCATATATTTT. Its protein product is CASSYSTAAGNTIYF.

This clone showed up just once. This chain's CDR3 is CASSLGGQSYEQYF. CDR3 sequence (DNA): TGTGCCAGCAGCTTAGGGGGACAGTCCTACGAGCAGTACTTC. The chain couples TRBV7-6 to TRBJ2-7; 7 bases fit TRBD1. Germline CDR1 is SGHVS and CDR2 is FNYEAQ. Trimming took 1 base from V and 1 from J; bases not matched to a gene: 1. CDR3 length: 14 residues.

This chain connects TRBV11-2 to TRBJ1-1, with 8 positions matching TRBD1. The trim removed 5 bases at V and 0 bases at J, leaving 8 bases unmatched. Germline V lookup: CDR1 SGHAT, CDR2 FQNNGV. The CDR3 is 16 amino acids. In DNA, the CDR3 is TGTGCCAGCAGCCCGCGGACAGGGCCCATGAACACTGAAGCTTTCTTT. Protein sequence: CASSPRTGPMNTEAFF.

This clone was seen a single time. This chain joins TRBV5-1 and TRBJ2-5; TRBD2 matches 7 bases. CDR1 and CDR2 (germline): SGHRS, YFSETQ. This CDR3 comprises 16 residues. Trimming took 4 bases from V and 0 from J; bases not matched to a gene: 9. CDR3 bases: TGCGCCAGCAGCCAGGTGCGGGGAGGGGACCAAGAGACCCAGTACTTC. Its protein product is CASSQVRGGDQETQYF.

CDR3 protein: CASSPGTGTGYTF. The CDR3 DNA is TGTGCCAGCTCACCAGGTACAGGGACTGGCTACACCTTC. The chain is built from TRBV18 and TRBJ1-2, with a tentative D call TRBD1 (6 bases). Germline V gene sequence: CDR1 KGHSH, CDR2 LQKENI. The CDR3 covers 13 residues. The V gene lost 2 bases and the J gene lost 7 bases, with 11 bases spanning the gap. The complete variable domain, with remaining parts taken from reference TRBV18 and TRBJ1-2, reads NAGVMQNPRHLVRRRGQEARLRCSPMKGHSHVYWYRQLPEEGLKFMVYLQKENIIDESGMPKERFSAEFPKEGPSILRIQQVVRGDSAAYFCASSPGTGTGYTFGSGTRLTVV.

The CDR3 nucleotides are TGTGCCAGCAGTTTGCAGGGGGCCTCAGATACGCAGTATTTT. This encodes CASSLQGASDTQYF. This sequence joins TRBV27 and TRBJ2-3; TRBD1 agrees at 8 bases. Germline V gene data show CDR1 as MNHEY and CDR2 as SMNVEV (reference sequence). The CDR3 is 14 residues long. Unmatched junction bases numbered 3, after V lost 3 bases and J lost 4 bases.